The next 16 T cell receptor beta chains were all read from a single sample in a study of blood T cells in healthy people across ages. Through a sample-barcoded 5' primer and a J-beta primer mix, a second PCR was run for roughly 6 to 11 cycles. TCRdb re-called the 5' RACE reads through MiXCR, storing one row per CDR3 protein. The profile shows some 1.5 million distinct CDR3 sequences, 25% to 30% of them singletons. Material for sequencing was blood. These receptors all stem from a woman under 40 in good health.

There are a few counts of this clonotype. The chain combines TRBV20-1 with TRBJ2-7; 8 nucleotides align to TRBD1. Per germline, CDR1 DFQATT and CDR2 SNEGSKA (reference sequence). Losses at the gene ends were 5 bases for V and 7 bases for J; bases not matched to a gene: 10. The CDR3 consists of 13 residues. The CDR3: CSARQGAEGEQYF. In nucleotides, the CDR3 is TGCAGTGCTCGTCAGGGGGCCGAGGGGGAGCAGTACTTC.

The J gene is TRBJ2-5, the V gene TRBV4-1; TRBD2 agrees at 8 bases. The ends lost 2 bases at V and 11 bases at J; junction bases unmatched: 13. CDR1 and CDR2 from the germline V gene are MGHRA and YSYEKL. CDR3 length: 15 residues. In DNA, the CDR3 is TGCGCCAGCAGCCAACTAGAGGGGACTAGTAGGGTGCAGTACTTC. Amino acid sequence: CASSQLEGTSRVQYF.

This clonotype showed up many times. The chain uses TRBV27 and TRBJ2-5; D assignment may be TRBD1 or TRBD2 (6 bases each). The CDR3 is 15 amino acids. The germline V gene has CDR1 MNHEY and CDR2 SMNVEV (reference sequence). The ends were cut back, 3 bases at V and 5 bases at J, with 16 bases in the middle. For the CDR3, the DNA is TGTGCCAGCAGTTTCGGCGAGGGGGACTGGGAGACCCAGTACTTC. Translating gives CASSFGEGDWETQYF.

The rearrangement links TRBV5-6 to TRBJ2-5; 10 bases align to TRBD1. Germline-derived CDR1 and CDR2 are SGHDT and YYEEEE. V lost 3 bases and J lost 2; bases outside the gene matches: 7. This CDR3 has 16 residues. The CDR3 sequence is CASSSDRDRGQETQYF. The DNA of the CDR3 is TGTGCCAGCAGCTCCGATCGGGACAGGGGTCAAGAGACCCAGTACTTC.

The chain combines TRBV12-3 or TRBV12-4 with TRBJ2-5; the match to TRBD2 covers 8 bases. The CDR3 covers 16 residues. V lost 3 bases and J lost 4; bases outside the gene matches: 10. The CDR3 DNA reads TGTGCCAGCAGTTTGCCAGCCAAAAGCGGGGGAGAGACCCAGTACTTC. It translates to CASSLPAKSGGETQYF.

This clonotype was found a few times. The rearrangement uses TRBV10-3 and TRBJ2-3, with TRBD2 matching over 8 bases. Per germline, CDR1 ENHRY and CDR2 SYGVKD. This CDR3 contains 15 residues. V was pared by 6 bases and J by 0 bases, with 5 bases of the junction left unmatched. This CDR3 is CAIRGGGRSTDTQYF. The CDR3 region has the DNA TGTGCCATCAGGGGCGGGGGGCGAAGCACAGATACGCAGTATTTT.

This clonotype was observed a few times. The chain has TRBV6-2 or TRBV6-3 and TRBJ1-2, with unresolved D. V was pared by 2 bases and J by 6 bases, with 10 bases between. Germline V gene sequence: CDR1 MNHEY, CDR2 SVGEGT. The CDR3 runs 13 residues. The CDR3 is CASSYLGVDGYTF. CDR3 nucleotide sequence: TGTGCCAGCAGTTACCTCGGGGTGGATGGCTACACCTTC.

This clonotype was counted between two and nine times. The CDR3 region has the DNA TGTGCCAGCAGTTGGGAACTAGCCTACGAGCAGTACTTC. This translates into CASSWELAYEQYF. The rearrangement links TRBV2 to TRBJ2-7; a possible D gene is TRBD2 (5 bases). V lost 5 bases and J 2 bases, leaving 10 bases between the germline ends. The germline V gene encodes CDR1 SNHLY and CDR2 FYNNEI. The CDR3 length is 13 residues.

J is TRBJ1-1 and V is TRBV5-1; no definite D call. The CDR3 loop spans 14 amino acids. The germline V gene encodes CDR1 SGHRS and CDR2 YFSETQ. Trimming left V 4 bases short and J 6 bases short, with 16 bases between. This CDR3 is CASSPREVGAEAFF. The CDR3 DNA reads TGCGCCAGCAGCCCTAGGGAGGTCGGGGCTGAAGCTTTCTTT.

About this clonotype: It may be a read error: a sequence one base away is much more abundant. Because the CDR3 is missing its conserved closing phenylalanine or tryptophan, this is likely a read error. The chain couples TRBV29-1 to TRBJ2-7; no firm D call. CDR1 is SQVTM and CDR2 is ANQGSEA in the germline V gene. CDR3 size: 11 residues. V lost 6 bases and J 3 bases, leaving 9 bases between the germline ends. The CDR3 is CSVPLGYEQYL. CDR3 nucleotides: TGCAGCGTGCCCTTGGGCTACGAGCAGTACCTC.

This chain uses TRBV27 with TRBJ2-5, with D perhaps being TRBD1 or TRBD2 (5 bases each). Germline CDR1 and CDR2: MNHEY and SMNVEV (reference sequence). CDR3 length equals 10 residues. V was shortened by 8 bases and J by 10 bases, with 11 bases between the two germline ends. CDR3 DNA sequence: TGTGCCAGCGGCCGTGGGGGCCAGTACTTC. This encodes CASGRGGQYF.

The J gene is TRBJ2-2, the V gene TRBV20-1; D is undetermined. The CDR3 is 12 amino acids. Trimming stripped 6 bases from V and 5 bases from J, with 10 bases between. Germline lookup yields CDR1 DFQATT and CDR2 SNEGSKA (reference sequence). Written as DNA, the CDR3 is TGCAGTGCATCAGGCCCTACCGGGGAGCTGTTTTTT. Protein: CSASGPTGELFF.

This clonotype was counted ten times or more. The rearrangement links TRBV29-1 to TRBJ2-5; D is ambiguous. Germline CDR1 is SQVTM and CDR2 is ANQGSEA. This CDR3 contains 12 residues. Trimming shortened V by 3 bases and J by 2 bases, and 7 bases separated the two germline ends. The CDR3 nucleotides are TGCAGCGTTGATAACTCACAAGAGACCCAGTACTTC. This codes for CSVDNSQETQYF.

The chain recombines TRBV7-2 with TRBJ2-2, with TRBD2 matching over 12 bases. The J segment lost 6 bases and the V segment lost 7 bases, leaving 9 bases of the junction unmatched. Germline V gene lookup returns CDR1 SGHTA and CDR2 FQGNSA. CDR3 length: 16 residues. The CDR3 bases are TGTGCCAGCACACAGACTAGCGGGAGTGTCGCCGGGGAGCTGTTTTTT. It specifies CASTQTSGSVAGELFF.

On this clonotype itself: Mismatch with germline at one junction end may stem from a read error. V usage is TRBV9 and J usage is TRBJ2-1; D possibly corresponds to TRBD2 (6 bases). Germline CDR1 reads SGDLS; CDR2 reads YYNGEE. The CDR3 length is 14 residues. For the CDR3, the DNA is TGTGCCAGCACCCGGGACTCTTGGGCTGATGAGCGGTTCTTC. The encoded protein is CASTRDSWADERFF. Using reference TRBV9 and TRBJ2-1 for the parts outside the CDR3, the full variable domain is DSGVTQTPKHLITATGQRVTLRCSPRSGDLSVYWYQQSLDQGLQFLIQYYNGEERAKGNILERFSAQQFPDLHSELNLSSLELGDSALYFCASTRDSWADERFFGPGTRLTVL.

J is TRBJ1-2 and V is TRBV7-2; 10 bases are a match to TRBD1. The V and J ends lost 4 bases and 8 bases, in that order; junction bases with no gene match: 10. Germline lookup yields CDR1 SGHTA and CDR2 FQGNSA. The length of the CDR3 is 15 residues. CDR3 sequence reads: CASSSPGQGIQGYTF. Written as DNA, the CDR3 is TGTGCCAGCAGCTCTCCGGGACAGGGGATCCAGGGCTACACCTTC.